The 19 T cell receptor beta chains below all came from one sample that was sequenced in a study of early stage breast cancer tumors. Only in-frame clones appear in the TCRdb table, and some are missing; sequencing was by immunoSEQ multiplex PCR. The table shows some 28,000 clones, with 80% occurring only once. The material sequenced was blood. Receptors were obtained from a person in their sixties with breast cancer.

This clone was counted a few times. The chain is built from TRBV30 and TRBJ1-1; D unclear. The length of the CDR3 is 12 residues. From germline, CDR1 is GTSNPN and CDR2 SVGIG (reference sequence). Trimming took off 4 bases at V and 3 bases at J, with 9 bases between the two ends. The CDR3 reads CAWIRVDTEAFF. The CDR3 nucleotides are TGTGCCTGGATACGAGTGGACACTGAAGCTTTCTTT.

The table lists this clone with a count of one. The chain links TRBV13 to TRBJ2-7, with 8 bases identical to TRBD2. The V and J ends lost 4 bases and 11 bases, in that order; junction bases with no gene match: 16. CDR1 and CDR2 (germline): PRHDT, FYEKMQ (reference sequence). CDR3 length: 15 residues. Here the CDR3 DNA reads TGTGCCAGCAGCTCCCGGGGGGGGGCCGGCCCGGCGGAGTACTTC. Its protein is CASSSRGGAGPAEYF.

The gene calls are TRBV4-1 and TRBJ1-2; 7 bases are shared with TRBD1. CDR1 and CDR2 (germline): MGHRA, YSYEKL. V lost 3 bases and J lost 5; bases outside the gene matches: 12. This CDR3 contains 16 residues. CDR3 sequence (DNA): TGCGCCAGCAGCCATCGAGGGGGACAGCCAACTTATGGCTACACCTTC. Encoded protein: CASSHRGGQPTYGYTF.

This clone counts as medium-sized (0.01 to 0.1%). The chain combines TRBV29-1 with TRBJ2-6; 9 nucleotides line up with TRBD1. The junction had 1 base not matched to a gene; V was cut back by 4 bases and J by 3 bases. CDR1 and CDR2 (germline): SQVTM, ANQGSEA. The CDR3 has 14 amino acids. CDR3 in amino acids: CSVGQGDGANVLTF. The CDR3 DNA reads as TGCAGCGTTGGACAGGGGGATGGGGCCAACGTCCTGACTTTC.

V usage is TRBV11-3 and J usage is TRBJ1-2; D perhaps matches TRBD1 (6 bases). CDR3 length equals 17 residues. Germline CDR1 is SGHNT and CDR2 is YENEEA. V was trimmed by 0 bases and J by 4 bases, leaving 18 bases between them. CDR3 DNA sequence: TGTGCCAGCAGCTTAGAAGTCAGGGGCAGAGGAGTCTATGGCTACACCTTC. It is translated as CASSLEVRGRGVYGYTF.

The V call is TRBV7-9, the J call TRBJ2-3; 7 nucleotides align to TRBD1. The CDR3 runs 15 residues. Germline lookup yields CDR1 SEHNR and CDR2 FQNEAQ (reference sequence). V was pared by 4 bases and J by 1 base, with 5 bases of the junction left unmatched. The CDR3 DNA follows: TGTGCCAGCAGCTCCCCCGGGACAGGCACAGATACGCAGTATTTT. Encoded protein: CASSSPGTGTDTQYF. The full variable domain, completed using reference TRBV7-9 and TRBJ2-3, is DTGVSQNPRHKITKRGQNVTFRCDPISEHNRLYWYRQTLGQGPEFLTYFQNEAQLEKSRLLSDRFSAERPKGSFSTLEIQRTEQGDSAMYLCASSSPGTGTDTQYFGPGTRLTVL.

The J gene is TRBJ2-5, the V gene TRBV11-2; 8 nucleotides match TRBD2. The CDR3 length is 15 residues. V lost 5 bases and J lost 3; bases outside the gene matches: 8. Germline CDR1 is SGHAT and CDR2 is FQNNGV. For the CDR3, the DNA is TGTGCCAGCAGCAGATCTAACGGGAGGGAAGAGACCCAGTACTTC. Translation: CASSRSNGREETQYF.

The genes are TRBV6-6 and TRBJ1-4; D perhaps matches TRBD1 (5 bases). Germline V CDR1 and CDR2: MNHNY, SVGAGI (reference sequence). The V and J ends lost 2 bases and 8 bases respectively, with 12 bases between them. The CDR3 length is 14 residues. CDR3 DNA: TGTGCCAGCAGTTACGACAGCCTAGGGGAAAAACTGTTTTTT. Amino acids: CASSYDSLGEKLFF.

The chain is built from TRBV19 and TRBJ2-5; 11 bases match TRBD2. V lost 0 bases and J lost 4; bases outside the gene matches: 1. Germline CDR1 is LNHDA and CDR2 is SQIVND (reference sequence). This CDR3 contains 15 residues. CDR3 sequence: CASSIDSGRGETQYF. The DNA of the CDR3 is TGTGCCAGTAGTATAGATAGCGGGAGGGGAGAGACCCAGTACTTC.

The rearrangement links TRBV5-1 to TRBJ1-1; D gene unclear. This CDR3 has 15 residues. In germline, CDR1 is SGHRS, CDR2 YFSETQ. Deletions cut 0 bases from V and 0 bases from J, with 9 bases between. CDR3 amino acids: CASSLAAGLNTEAFF. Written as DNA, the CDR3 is TGCGCCAGCAGCTTGGCCGCAGGCTTGAACACTGAAGCTTTCTTT.

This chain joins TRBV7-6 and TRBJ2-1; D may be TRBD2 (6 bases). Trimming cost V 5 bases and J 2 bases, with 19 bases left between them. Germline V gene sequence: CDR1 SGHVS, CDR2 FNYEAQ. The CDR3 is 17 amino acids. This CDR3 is CASSPTSPGGTYNEQFF. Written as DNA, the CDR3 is TGTGCCAGCAGCCCCACCTCTCCAGGCGGGACCTACAATGAGCAGTTCTTC.

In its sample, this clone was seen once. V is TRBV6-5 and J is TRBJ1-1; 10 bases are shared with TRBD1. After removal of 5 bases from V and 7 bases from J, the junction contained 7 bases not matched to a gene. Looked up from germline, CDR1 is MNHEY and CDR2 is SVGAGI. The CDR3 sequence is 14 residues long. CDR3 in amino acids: CASSEGTGDLEAFF. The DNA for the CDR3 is TGTGCCAGCAGTGAAGGGACAGGGGACCTTGAAGCTTTCTTT.

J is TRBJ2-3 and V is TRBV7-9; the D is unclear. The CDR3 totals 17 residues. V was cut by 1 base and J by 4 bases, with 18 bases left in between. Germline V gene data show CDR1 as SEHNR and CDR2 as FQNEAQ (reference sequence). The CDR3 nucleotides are TGTGCCAGCAGCTTAGTGGGCTTGCGATCATTGGCAGATACGCAGTATTTT. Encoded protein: CASSLVGLRSLADTQYF.

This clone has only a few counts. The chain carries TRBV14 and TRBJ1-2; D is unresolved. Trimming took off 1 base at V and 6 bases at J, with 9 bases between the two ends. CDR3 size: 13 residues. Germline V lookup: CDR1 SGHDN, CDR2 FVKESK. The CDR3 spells CASSQVTGDGYTF. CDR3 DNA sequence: TGTGCCAGCAGCCAAGTGACGGGAGATGGCTACACCTTC.

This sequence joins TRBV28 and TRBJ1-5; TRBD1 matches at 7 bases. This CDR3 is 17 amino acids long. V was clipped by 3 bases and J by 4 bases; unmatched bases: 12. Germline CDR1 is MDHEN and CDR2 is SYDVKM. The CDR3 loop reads CASSLIFGDSINQPQHF. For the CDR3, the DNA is TGTGCCAGCAGTTTGATTTTTGGGGACAGCATAAATCAGCCCCAGCATTTT.

CDR3 coding DNA: TGTGCCAGCACGAGGGGACAGGGGGTCGGGCAGCCCCAGCATTTT. Residues: CASTRGQGVGQPQHF. J is TRBJ1-5 and V is TRBV6-1; the match to TRBD1 covers 11 bases. The ends lost 7 bases at V and 7 bases at J; junction bases unmatched: 9. The germline V gene encodes CDR1 MNHNS and CDR2 SASEGT. The CDR3 has 15 residues.

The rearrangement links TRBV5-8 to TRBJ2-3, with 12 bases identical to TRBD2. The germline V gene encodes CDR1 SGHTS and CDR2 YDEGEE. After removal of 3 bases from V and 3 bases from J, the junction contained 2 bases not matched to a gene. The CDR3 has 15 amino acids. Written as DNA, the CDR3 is TGTGCCAGCAGCTCCGGGACTAGCGGGACAGATACGCAGTATTTT. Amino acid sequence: CASSSGTSGTDTQYF.

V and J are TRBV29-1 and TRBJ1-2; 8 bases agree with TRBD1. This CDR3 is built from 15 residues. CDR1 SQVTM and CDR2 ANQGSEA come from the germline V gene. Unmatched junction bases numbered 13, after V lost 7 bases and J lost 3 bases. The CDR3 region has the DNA TGCAGCGGGGCGGGACAGGCGCATGGGGACTATGGCTACACCTTC. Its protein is CSGAGQAHGDYGYTF.

The CDR3 DNA follows: TGTGCCAGCAGTTTAGCGGGAGGTGACTACGAGCAGTACTTC. Translating it yields CASSLAGGDYEQYF. The chain links TRBV6-5 to TRBJ2-7; the match to TRBD2 covers 10 bases. The CDR3 is made up of 14 amino acids. Germline loops: CDR1 MNHEY, CDR2 SVGAGI. Trimming cost V 4 bases and J 3 bases; bases outside gene matches: 3.